This record covers a single TCR beta chain. A read error may produce the germline difference seen at one junction end. Alpha and beta chains were covered, as first-strand cDNA relied on TRAV- and TRBV-specific primers. PCR amplification of the TCRs was performed with Phusion for 20 PCR cycles, and it relied on a constant-region primer together with a V-primer adapter. TCRdb passed the reads through MiXCR, listing each CDR3 protein once. The profile shows roughly 14,000 distinct CDR3 sequences, about three fifths of them singletons. Donors were given nivolumab, ipilimumab, aspirin, low-dose cyclophosphamide and low-dose radiotherapy. The sample is drawn from a study of low-dose radiotherapy and immunotherapy resistance in tumors. The CDR3 runs to 15 residues. Per germline, CDR1 MNHEY and CDR2 SVGEGT.

The chain joins TRBV6-2 or TRBV6-3 to TRBJ1-1, with TRBD1 matching 11 bases. This TCR derives from a human donor with advanced metastatic prostate, ovarian, gallbladder or colorectal cancer (not recorded which). This table probably holds off-target reads from a library built for another chain. CDR3 protein: CASRGQGAGNTGAFF. In DNA form, the CDR3 reads TGTGCCAGCAGAGGACAGGGGGCAGGGAACACTGGAGCTTTCTTT.